This T cell receptor beta chain was recovered during a study of breast tumors, draining lymph nodes, adjacent tissues. General observations from the study: The lymph node origin of tumor T cells was framed as consistent with a hypothesis, not demonstrated. Tumor and nontumor repertoires were significantly more similar in luminal-like than in basal-like breast cancer. Data fit most tumor T cells coming from lymph node, expanding in tumor.

The CDR3 spans 15 residues. From germline, CDR1 is WNHNN and CDR2 SYGVQD (reference sequence). Comment on this clonotype: What it recognizes is unknown. Compared with germline, one end of the junction differs, possibly owing to a read error.

TCRdb re-analysed the multiplex PCR reads in MiXCR, keeping a single row per CDR3 protein. The table includes fewer than 15,000 distinct CDR3 sequences, around 47% detected once. Sequencing input: tumor-adjacent breast tissue. The chain carries TRBV10-1 and TRBJ2-6; 7 bases map to TRBD1. This TCR derives from a female donor with breast cancer. Some clones in this sample may be carry-over from other donors' samples. The CDR3, as DNA: TGCGCCAGCAGCACAGGGGCCTCTGGGGCCAACGTCCCGACTTTC. Its protein is CASSTGASGANVPTF.